The 4 T cell receptor beta chains presented below share a single source sample, sequenced in a study of blood T cell repertoires in COVID-19. This table comes from immunoSEQ multiplex PCR, and its TCRdb copy is limited to in-frame clones, with some not included. The sample lists roughly 160,000 clones, 84% occurring once. Sequenced sample: peripheral blood. The receptors originated from a man between 18 and 35 years old with active or convalescent COVID-19.

The chain carries TRBV6-5 and TRBJ2-7, with TRBD1 identical over 10 bases. The CDR3 covers 14 residues. Germline CDR1 and CDR2: MNHEY and SVGAGI. The J segment lost 5 bases and the V segment lost 6 bases, leaving 7 bases of the junction unmatched. CDR3 residues: CASRQGQGRNEQYF. CDR3 coding DNA: TGTGCCAGCAGACAGGGACAGGGGAGGAACGAGCAGTACTTC.

On this clone itself: Other DNA variants within this sample encode the same CDR3. The chain couples TRBV14 to TRBJ2-3; D is unresolved. The CDR3 runs 16 residues. Trimming took 1 base from V and 0 from J, leaving 11 bases between them. Germline V gives CDR1 SGHDN, CDR2 FVKESK. The chain's CDR3 is CASSQGLAVSTDTQYF. The CDR3 region has the DNA TGTGCCAGCAGCCAAGGCCTGGCAGTAAGCACAGATACGCAGTATTTT.

The chain links TRBV19 to TRBJ1-5, with D maybe TRBD1 (5 bases). Trimming removed 1 base from V and 5 bases from J, with 15 bases in between. The CDR3 has 16 residues. Germline values: CDR1 LNHDA, CDR2 SQIVND (reference sequence). CDR3: CASSIGTGRDYQPQHF. Written as DNA, the CDR3 is TGTGCCAGTAGTATAGGGACCGGCAGGGATTATCAGCCCCAGCATTTT.

This CDR3 is CASSLSTGNYNEQFF. The CDR3 nucleotides read TGTGCCAGCAGCCTCTCGACAGGGAATTACAATGAGCAGTTCTTC. V usage is TRBV7-3 and J usage is TRBJ2-1; 7 positions agree with TRBD1. The CDR3 is made up of 15 amino acids. V lost 5 bases, J lost 4 bases, and 8 bases stayed unmatched. From germline, CDR1 is SGHTA and CDR2 FQGTGA.